This T cell receptor beta chain came from a study of CD8+ T cells in alopecia areata. In the study overall: It was 6 to 18 months of tofacitinib, and then there were 6 months off drug.

Study-wide results and limits: TCR sharing was clearer in mice than between patients, perhaps partly owing to patient HLA diversity.

RNA, once extracted, was reverse transcribed into cDNA for use as the sequencing template. Data came from immunoSEQ multiplex PCR; TCRdb stores just in-frame clones and leaves some out. The sample records fewer than 20,000 clones, 65% to 75% being singletons. About this clone: Its target is unknown. Other DNA sequences in the same sample also yield this CDR3.

Peripheral blood samples and lesional scalp punch biopsies were obtained from alopecia areata patients. CDR1 is MNHEY and CDR2 is SMNVEV in the germline V gene (reference sequence). This CDR3 is built from 13 residues. V lost 5 bases, J lost 5 bases, and 9 bases lay in between. The chain joins TRBV27 to TRBJ2-2, with D perhaps assigned TRBD1 or TRBD2 (5 bases each). The TCR originated in a human donor with alopecia areata. The source material was skin, sampled at week 0. CDR3: CASSLWGTGELFF. The CDR3 DNA is TGTGCCAGCAGTCTGTGGGGGACCGGGGAGCTGTTTTTT.